A single sample gave rise to the 26 T cell receptor beta chains below, sequenced in a study of shared clonotypes between healthy human individuals. This table comes from immunoSEQ multiplex PCR, and its TCRdb copy is limited to in-frame clones, with some not included. Of approximately 340,000 clones listed, approximately 79% were seen once; the top ten hold under 13%. Sample: memory CD4+ T cells sorted from blood. Documented subset: CD45RA-negative fraction. Every receptor here comes from a man aged 25 to 45 in good health.

The chain is built from TRBV14 and TRBJ1-2; D gene ambiguous. CDR3 length equals 14 residues. The V end was cut by 4 bases, the J end by 3 bases, with 12 bases between. Germline V gives CDR1 SGHDN, CDR2 FVKESK. The CDR3 nucleotides are TGTGCCAGCAGCCGATATGCTGGGGACTATGGCTACACCTTC. Protein sequence: CASSRYAGDYGYTF.

This clone showed up just once. V gene TRBV2 combines with J gene TRBJ1-2; no reliable D call. The CDR3 runs 14 residues. The V end was cut by 7 bases, the J end by 5 bases, with 17 bases between. Germline loops: CDR1 SNHLY, CDR2 FYNNEI. DNA of the CDR3: TGTGCCAGCAACCTTCTGGCCCGAGATTATGGCTACACCTTC. Translation: CASNLLARDYGYTF.

The chain joins TRBV6-1 to TRBJ2-1; possibly TRBD1 for D (6 bases). This CDR3 spans 15 amino acids. Trimming pared 1 base from V and 6 bases from J, leaving 13 bases between. Germline CDR1 is MNHNS and CDR2 is SASEGT. This chain's CDR3 is CASSEGGQPFNEQFF. CDR3 in DNA: TGTGCCAGCAGTGAAGGCGGACAGCCTTTCAATGAGCAGTTCTTC.

The CDR3 DNA reads as TGTGCCAGCAGCCCCTTAGGTAGCTACGAGCAGTACTTC. Encoded protein: CASSPLGSYEQYF. The rearrangement uses TRBV7-2 and TRBJ2-7; no definite D call. Trimming pared 5 bases from V and 3 bases from J, leaving 11 bases between. The CDR3 runs to 13 residues. Looked up from germline, CDR1 is SGHTA and CDR2 is FQGNSA.

The genes are TRBV5-6 and TRBJ1-2; the D gene is possibly TRBD1 (5 bases). Germline loops: CDR1 SGHDT, CDR2 YYEEEE. The CDR3 totals 13 residues. V lost 2 bases to trimming and J lost 7 bases, with 12 bases between them. CDR3 in amino acids: CASSFYLRVGYTF. CDR3 DNA: TGTGCCAGCAGCTTTTACCTCAGGGTTGGCTACACCTTC.

V usage is TRBV4-3 and J usage is TRBJ1-1, with D unresolved. V lost 4 bases and J lost 1, with 13 bases in between. CDR3 length equals 15 residues. Germline V gene data show CDR1 as LGHNA and CDR2 as YSLEER. CDR3 coding DNA: TGCGCCAGCAGCCTCGACGAGTCCGGGAACACTGAAGCTTTCTTT. Protein: CASSLDESGNTEAFF.

This chain links TRBV14 with TRBJ2-7, with TRBD2 matching over 9 bases. The CDR3 is 17 residues long. In germline, CDR1 is SGHDN, CDR2 FVKESK. V shed 4 bases, J shed 6 bases, and the junction held 16 bases outside the gene matches. The CDR3: CASSPDNLVAGEGEQYF. In DNA, the CDR3 is TGTGCCAGCAGCCCCGACAACTTGGTAGCGGGAGAAGGCGAGCAGTACTTC.

The rearrangement links TRBV5-4 to TRBJ2-3; 9 bases fit TRBD2. The germline gives CDR1 SGHNT, CDR2 YYREEE (reference sequence). The CDR3 has 16 residues. Germline trimming cut 4 bases from V and 7 bases from J; bases unmatched to any gene: 13. The CDR3 sequence: CASSRGPSGTDNTQYF. The CDR3 nucleotides are TGTGCCAGCAGCCGGGGGCCTAGCGGGACAGATAATACGCAGTATTTT. Full variable domain (rest looked up from reference TRBV5-4 and TRBJ2-3): ETGVTQSPTHLIKTRGQQVTLRCSSQSGHNTVSWYQQALGQGPQFIFQYYREEENGRGNFPPRFSGLQFPNYSSELNVNALELDDSALYLCASSRGPSGTDNTQYFGPGTRLTVL.

This chain connects TRBV13 to TRBJ1-4; 7 bases agree with TRBD1. The CDR3 length is 14 residues. Germline V gives CDR1 PRHDT, CDR2 FYEKMQ (reference sequence). Trimming removed 5 bases from V and 7 bases from J; junction bases left unmatched: 7. CDR3 region: CASSLGTVSEKLFF. CDR3 DNA: TGTGCCAGCAGCCTCGGGACAGTTAGTGAAAAACTGTTTTTT.

The chain links TRBV5-8 to TRBJ1-1; TRBD1 is a possible D gene (5 bases). Trimming took off 1 base at V and 7 bases at J, with 11 bases between the two ends. The CDR3 spans 13 residues. Germline loops: CDR1 SGHTS, CDR2 YDEGEE. The CDR3 nucleotides are TGTGCCAGCAGCTTGCAGGGCACAGTTGAAGCTTTCTTT. As protein: CASSLQGTVEAFF.

Comments on this clone: Distinct nucleotide sequences in the sample also encode this CDR3. The CDR3 protein is CASSLAATSTDTQYF. For the CDR3, the DNA is TGTGCCAGCAGTTTAGCGGCTACGAGCACAGATACGCAGTATTTT. The chain joins TRBV28 to TRBJ2-3, with D hard to call. Germline CDR1 is MDHEN and CDR2 is SYDVKM. The CDR3 covers 15 residues. Trimming took off 2 bases at V and 0 bases at J, with 9 bases between the two ends.

In its sample, this clone was seen many times. The chain couples TRBV7-9 to TRBJ2-5, with 11 nucleotides matching TRBD2. V shed 6 bases and J 5 bases; nucleotides not matched to a gene: 5. This CDR3 region has 14 residues. In germline, CDR1 is SEHNR, CDR2 FQNEAQ (reference sequence). CDR3 in DNA: TGTGCCAGCAGAGGAAGGACTAGCGGGGAGACCCAGTACTTC. It specifies CASRGRTSGETQYF.

V gene TRBV2 combines with J gene TRBJ2-2; 7 nucleotides line up with TRBD2. Germline-derived CDR1 and CDR2 are SNHLY and FYNNEI. The length of the CDR3 is 15 residues. V lost 6 bases and J lost 2; bases outside the gene matches: 6. The CDR3 DNA sequence: TGTGCCAGCAGACCACTAGCGCGCAACACCGGGGAGCTGTTTTTT. Translation gives CASRPLARNTGELFF.

The chain carries TRBV28 and TRBJ2-7; 8 bases fit TRBD2. Per the germline V gene, CDR1 is MDHEN and CDR2 is SYDVKM. CDR3 length: 17 amino acids. Trimming took 1 base from V and 5 from J; bases not matched to a gene: 13. CDR3 bases: TGTGCCAGCAGTTTATTAAGTTGGCAGCGGGAGAAAAACGAGCAGTACTTC. Amino acids: CASSLLSWQREKNEQYF.

The V call is TRBV5-1, the J call TRBJ2-1, with a possible D match to TRBD2 (5 bases). Between the trimmed V and J ends, which lost 2 bases and 7 bases, there was a span of 10 bases. The CDR3 covers 13 residues. Germline assignment: CDR1 SGHRS and CDR2 YFSETQ. The DNA of the CDR3 is TGCGCCAGCAGCTTTAGCACTAGGAATGAGCAGTTCTTC. Its translation: CASSFSTRNEQFF.

V usage is TRBV6-5 and J usage is TRBJ1-5; D uncertain. This CDR3 region has 13 residues. Trimming removed 4 bases at V and 5 bases at J, with 9 bases between. CDR1 MNHEY and CDR2 SVGAGI come from the germline V gene. DNA for the CDR3: TGTGCCAGCAGTTTAGGCCAGTATCAGCCCCAGCATTTT. Translation: CASSLGQYQPQHF.

V gene TRBV19 combines with J gene TRBJ2-1, with 12 bases identical to TRBD2. Germline V gene sequence: CDR1 LNHDA, CDR2 SQIVND (reference sequence). The CDR3 totals 19 residues. Trimming took 3 bases from V and 3 from J; bases not matched to a gene: 12. The CDR3, as DNA: TGTGCCAGTAGTATTTCCGGGACTAGCGGGTTGGCCCTCTACAATGAGCAGTTCTTC. This gives the protein CASSISGTSGLALYNEQFF. The whole variable domain, filled in from reference TRBV19 and TRBJ2-1, reads DGGITQSPKYLFRKEGQNVTLSCEQNLNHDAMYWYRQDPGQGLRLIYYSQIVNDFQKGDIAEGYSVSREKKESFPLTVTSAQKNPTAFYLCASSISGTSGLALYNEQFFGPGTRLTVL.

This clone has just a few counts. The chain couples TRBV28 to TRBJ1-1; D might be TRBD1 (6 bases). Trimming left V 4 bases short and J 4 bases short, with 10 bases between. The CDR3 spans 13 residues. CDR1 and CDR2 from the germline V gene are MDHEN and SYDVKM. Written as DNA, the CDR3 is TGTGCCAGCAGTTGGGCAGGGGTCACTGAAGCTTTCTTT. Its translation is CASSWAGVTEAFF. The whole variable domain, filled in from reference TRBV28 and TRBJ1-1, reads DVKVTQSSRYLVKRTGEKVFLECVQDMDHENMFWYRQDPGLGLRLIYFSYDVKMKEKGDIPEGYSVSREKKERFSLILESASTNQTSMYLCASSWAGVTEAFFGQGTRLTVV.

The chain recombines TRBV9 with TRBJ2-3; 7 bases line up with TRBD2. V was clipped by 3 bases and J by 3 bases; unmatched bases: 13. CDR1 and CDR2 from the germline V gene are SGDLS and YYNGEE. This CDR3 is 17 amino acids long. In DNA form, the CDR3 reads TGTGCCAGCAGCGCCCGCGGGGGTCGAGGTGCGACAGATACGCAGTATTTT. Translated, it gives CASSARGGRGATDTQYF.

The V and J genes are TRBV7-2 and TRBJ2-1; possibly TRBD2 for D (5 bases). Deletions cut 5 bases from V and 8 bases from J, with 19 bases between. CDR3 length: 15 residues. Germline-derived CDR1 and CDR2 are SGHTA and FQGNSA. CDR3 sequence reads: CASSPRRSIGDEQFF. CDR3 nucleotide sequence: TGTGCCAGCAGCCCTAGACGATCTATCGGGGATGAGCAGTTCTTC.

This clone has a handful of counts. This clone may be a read error of a much larger clone one base away. The chain has TRBV7-8 and TRBJ1-2; D is possibly TRBD1 (6 bases). CDR1 is SGHVS and CDR2 is FQNEAQ in the germline V gene. Trimming removed 5 bases from V and 2 bases from J, with 9 bases in between. The CDR3 has 13 amino acids. This chain's CDR3 is CASSPQGNYGYTF. CDR3 sequence (DNA): TGTGCCAGCAGCCCCCAGGGGAACTATGGCTACACCTTC.

This chain links TRBV5-1 with TRBJ1-2; no clear D gene. The CDR3 totals 13 residues. The germline gives CDR1 SGHRS, CDR2 YFSETQ. Trimming stripped 4 bases from V and 6 bases from J, with 13 bases between. This chain's CDR3 is CASSAKGGDGYTF. The CDR3 DNA reads TGCGCCAGCAGCGCAAAGGGTGGGGATGGCTACACCTTC.

The chain carries TRBV30 and TRBJ1-1, with D possibly matching TRBD1 (5 bases). The CDR3 totals 13 residues. V was trimmed by 2 bases and J by 1 base, leaving 8 bases between them. Germline assignment: CDR1 GTSNPN and CDR2 SVGIG (reference sequence). CDR3 protein: CAWSKQENTEAFF. CDR3 DNA sequence: TGTGCCTGGAGTAAACAGGAGAACACTGAAGCTTTCTTT.

This clone was observed many times. The chain links TRBV6-6 to TRBJ2-5; 7 positions agree with TRBD2. V lost 4 bases, J lost 5 bases, and 10 bases stayed unmatched. The CDR3 consists of 15 residues. Germline V gene sequence: CDR1 MNHNY, CDR2 SVGAGI (reference sequence). CDR3 sequence reads: CASSFPPGTMETQYF. In DNA, the CDR3 is TGTGCCAGCAGTTTTCCACCCGGGACTATGGAGACCCAGTACTTC.

This clone has only a few counts. The chain combines TRBV7-6 with TRBJ2-1; 8 nucleotides agree with TRBD2. The germline V gene has CDR1 SGHVS and CDR2 FNYEAQ. This CDR3 is built from 16 residues. With 1 base clipped from V and 5 bases from J, the junction kept 7 bases outside the gene matches. CDR3 loop: CASSLVLASGHNEQFF. In nucleotides, the CDR3 is TGTGCCAGCAGCTTAGTCTTGGCTAGCGGGCACAATGAGCAGTTCTTC.

This chain connects TRBV5-8 to TRBJ2-3, with 8 bases identical to TRBD2. The germline V gene encodes CDR1 SGHTS and CDR2 YDEGEE. This CDR3 region has 15 residues. The V segment lost 4 bases and the J segment 4 bases; nucleotides outside the gene matches: 8. The CDR3 bases are TGTGCCAGCAGCGGTCGGGGGGGTAGTGCAGATACGCAGTATTTT. Translated, it gives CASSGRGGSADTQYF.